This TCR beta chain is drawn from a study of CD8 T cells in Susac syndrome. cDNA came from roughly 0.53 to 1 ug RNA primed by random hexamers. A single record per CDR3 protein comes from TCRdb applying MiXCR to the immunoSEQ multiplex PCR reads. The data contain about 83,000 distinct CDR3 sequences, 85% to 95% of them singletons. From germline, CDR1 is SGHDT and CDR2 YYEEEE. The ends lost 0 bases at V and 5 bases at J; junction bases unmatched: 2. The CDR3 runs to 14 residues. Sequenced: CD8+ T cells from PBMCs. The receptor's source is a human donor with Susac syndrome. The chain has TRBV5-6 and TRBJ2-7; TRBD1 aligns across 10 bases. This CDR3 is CASSLETGGHEQYF. CDR3 DNA: TGTGCCAGCAGCTTGGAGACAGGGGGCCACGAGCAGTACTTC. The full variable domain, with the rest looked up from reference TRBV5-6 and TRBJ2-7, is DAGVTQSPTHLIKTRGQQVTLRCSPKSGHDTVSWYQQALGQGPQFIFQYYEEEERQRGNFPDRFSGHQFPNYSSELNVNALLLGDSALYLCASSLETGGHEQYFGPGTRLTVT.